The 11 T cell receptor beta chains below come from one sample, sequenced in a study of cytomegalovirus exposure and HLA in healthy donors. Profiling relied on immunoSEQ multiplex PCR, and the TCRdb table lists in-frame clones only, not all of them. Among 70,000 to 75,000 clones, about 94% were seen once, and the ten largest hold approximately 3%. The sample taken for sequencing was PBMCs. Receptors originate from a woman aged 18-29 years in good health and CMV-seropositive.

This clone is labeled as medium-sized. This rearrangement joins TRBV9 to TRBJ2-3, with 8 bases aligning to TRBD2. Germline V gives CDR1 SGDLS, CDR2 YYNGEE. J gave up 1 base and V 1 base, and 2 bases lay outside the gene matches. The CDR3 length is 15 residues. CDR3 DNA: TGTGCCAGCAGCGTACTAGCGGGTGGCACAGATACGCAGTATTTT. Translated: CASSVLAGGTDTQYF.

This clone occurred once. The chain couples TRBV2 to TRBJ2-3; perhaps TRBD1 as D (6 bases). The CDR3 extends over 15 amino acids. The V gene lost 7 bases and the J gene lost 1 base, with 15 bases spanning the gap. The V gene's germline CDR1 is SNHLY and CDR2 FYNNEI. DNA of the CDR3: TGTGCCAGCACCCCGTTGGGGGCTGGCACAGATACGCAGTATTTT. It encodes CASTPLGAGTDTQYF.

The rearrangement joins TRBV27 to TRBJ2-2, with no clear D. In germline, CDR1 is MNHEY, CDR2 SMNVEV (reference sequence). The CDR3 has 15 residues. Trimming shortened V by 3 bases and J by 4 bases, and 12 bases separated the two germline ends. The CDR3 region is CASSFFGLSTGELFF. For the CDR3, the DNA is TGTGCCAGCAGTTTCTTCGGGTTAAGCACCGGGGAGCTGTTTTTT.

The CDR3, as DNA: TGTGCCAGTAGGCAACTTGGCAATGAGCAGTTCTTC. Encoded protein: CASRQLGNEQFF. The chain combines TRBV19 with TRBJ2-1; D is undetermined. V lost 6 bases, J lost 6 bases, and 9 bases lay in between. Germline V lookup: CDR1 LNHDA, CDR2 SQIVND (reference sequence). The CDR3 length is 12 residues.

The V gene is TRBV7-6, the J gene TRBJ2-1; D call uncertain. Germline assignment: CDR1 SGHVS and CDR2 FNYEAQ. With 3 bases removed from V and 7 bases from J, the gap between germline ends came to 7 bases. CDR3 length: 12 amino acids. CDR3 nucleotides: TGTGCCAGCAGCTTGGCTAGAAATGAGCAGTTCTTC. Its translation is CASSLARNEQFF.

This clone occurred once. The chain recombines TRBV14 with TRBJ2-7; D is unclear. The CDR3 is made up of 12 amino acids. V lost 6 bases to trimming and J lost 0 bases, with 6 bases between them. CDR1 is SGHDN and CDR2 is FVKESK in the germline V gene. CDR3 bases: TGTGCCAGCAGTCAGGTCTCCTACGAGCAGTACTTC. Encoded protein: CASSQVSYEQYF.

The CDR3 coding sequence is TGTGCCAGCAGCGTAGCTGGGGCTAGCGGGAGCTCCTACAATGAGCAGTTCTTC. This sequence encodes CASSVAGASGSSYNEQFF. The chain carries TRBV9 and TRBJ2-1; 10 bases are shared with TRBD2. This CDR3 has 18 residues. The germline V gene encodes CDR1 SGDLS and CDR2 YYNGEE. V lost 0 bases to trimming and J lost 0 bases; unmatched junction nucleotides: 6.

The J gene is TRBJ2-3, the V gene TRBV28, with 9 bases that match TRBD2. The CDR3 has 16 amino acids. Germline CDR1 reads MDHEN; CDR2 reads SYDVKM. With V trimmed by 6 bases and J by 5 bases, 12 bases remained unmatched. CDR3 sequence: CASRGGLAGMVDTQYF. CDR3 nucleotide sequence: TGTGCCAGCAGGGGTGGCCTAGCGGGAATGGTAGATACGCAGTATTTT.

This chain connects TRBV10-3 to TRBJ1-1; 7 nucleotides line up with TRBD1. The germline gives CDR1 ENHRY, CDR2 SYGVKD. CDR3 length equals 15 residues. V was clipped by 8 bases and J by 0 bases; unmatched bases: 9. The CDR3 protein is CAIRRQGGVNTEAFF. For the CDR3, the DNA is TGTGCCATCCGGAGACAGGGAGGAGTGAACACTGAAGCTTTCTTT.

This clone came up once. The CDR3 nucleotides are TGTGCCAGCAGCCCAACTAGCGGGAACACCGGGGAGCTGTTTTTT. This codes for CASSPTSGNTGELFF. This chain links TRBV11-2 with TRBJ2-2, with 8 positions matching TRBD2. V trimming: 5 bases; J trimming: 1 base; junction bases outside the gene matches: 3. Germline V gives CDR1 SGHAT, CDR2 FQNNGV. This CDR3 comprises 15 residues.

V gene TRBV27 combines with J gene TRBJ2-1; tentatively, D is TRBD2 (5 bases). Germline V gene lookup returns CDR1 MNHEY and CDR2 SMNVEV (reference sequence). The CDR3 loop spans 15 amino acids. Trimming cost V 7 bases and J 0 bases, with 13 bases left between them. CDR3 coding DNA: TGTGCCAGCATCATAAGTCGGGACTCCTACAATGAGCAGTTCTTC. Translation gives CASIISRDSYNEQFF.